This T cell receptor (beta chain) was observed in a study of blood T cells in healthy people across ages. This clonotype was seen a few times. Its matching antigen is unknown. PCR was performed a second time for about 6 to 12 cycles using a sample-barcoded 5' primer and a J-beta primer mix. Every single cDNA molecule received a tag from a template-switch adaptor with 12 random nucleotides. Sequencing recovered at least 3 million CDR3-containing paired-end reads from each sample. From the 5' RACE reads, TCRdb called clonotypes with MiXCR, one entry per CDR3 protein. Among 1.5 million to 2 million distinct CDR3 sequences listed, roughly a third were seen once. Study conclusions and caveats: Possibly confounding the expanded clonotype changes was the fact that donor CMV status was unknown. Naive and antigen-experienced cells could not be conclusively compared, given unsorted PBMCs.

This CDR3 contains 15 residues. Germline assignment: CDR1 SGHRS and CDR2 YFSETQ. V was trimmed by 0 bases and J by 6 bases, leaving 14 bases between them. Material: blood. The chain couples TRBV5-1 to TRBJ2-3; D is undetermined. The sequence was obtained from a young woman in good health. CDR3 amino acids: CASSLAPASVDTQYF. Here the CDR3 DNA reads TGCGCCAGCAGCTTGGCACCTGCTTCAGTTGATACGCAGTATTTT.